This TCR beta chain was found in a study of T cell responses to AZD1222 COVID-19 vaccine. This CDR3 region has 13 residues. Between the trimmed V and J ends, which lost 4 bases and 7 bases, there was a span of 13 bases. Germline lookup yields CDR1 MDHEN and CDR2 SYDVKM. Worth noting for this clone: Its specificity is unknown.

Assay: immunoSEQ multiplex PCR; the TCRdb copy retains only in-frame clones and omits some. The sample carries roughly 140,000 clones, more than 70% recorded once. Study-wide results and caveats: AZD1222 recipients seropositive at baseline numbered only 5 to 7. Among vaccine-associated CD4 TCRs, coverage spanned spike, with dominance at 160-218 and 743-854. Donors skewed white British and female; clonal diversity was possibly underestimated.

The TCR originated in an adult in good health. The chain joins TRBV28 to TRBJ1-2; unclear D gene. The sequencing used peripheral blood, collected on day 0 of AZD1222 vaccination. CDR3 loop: CASSSGILGGYTF. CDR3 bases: TGTGCCAGCAGTTCTGGTATCCTGGGTGGCTACACCTTC.